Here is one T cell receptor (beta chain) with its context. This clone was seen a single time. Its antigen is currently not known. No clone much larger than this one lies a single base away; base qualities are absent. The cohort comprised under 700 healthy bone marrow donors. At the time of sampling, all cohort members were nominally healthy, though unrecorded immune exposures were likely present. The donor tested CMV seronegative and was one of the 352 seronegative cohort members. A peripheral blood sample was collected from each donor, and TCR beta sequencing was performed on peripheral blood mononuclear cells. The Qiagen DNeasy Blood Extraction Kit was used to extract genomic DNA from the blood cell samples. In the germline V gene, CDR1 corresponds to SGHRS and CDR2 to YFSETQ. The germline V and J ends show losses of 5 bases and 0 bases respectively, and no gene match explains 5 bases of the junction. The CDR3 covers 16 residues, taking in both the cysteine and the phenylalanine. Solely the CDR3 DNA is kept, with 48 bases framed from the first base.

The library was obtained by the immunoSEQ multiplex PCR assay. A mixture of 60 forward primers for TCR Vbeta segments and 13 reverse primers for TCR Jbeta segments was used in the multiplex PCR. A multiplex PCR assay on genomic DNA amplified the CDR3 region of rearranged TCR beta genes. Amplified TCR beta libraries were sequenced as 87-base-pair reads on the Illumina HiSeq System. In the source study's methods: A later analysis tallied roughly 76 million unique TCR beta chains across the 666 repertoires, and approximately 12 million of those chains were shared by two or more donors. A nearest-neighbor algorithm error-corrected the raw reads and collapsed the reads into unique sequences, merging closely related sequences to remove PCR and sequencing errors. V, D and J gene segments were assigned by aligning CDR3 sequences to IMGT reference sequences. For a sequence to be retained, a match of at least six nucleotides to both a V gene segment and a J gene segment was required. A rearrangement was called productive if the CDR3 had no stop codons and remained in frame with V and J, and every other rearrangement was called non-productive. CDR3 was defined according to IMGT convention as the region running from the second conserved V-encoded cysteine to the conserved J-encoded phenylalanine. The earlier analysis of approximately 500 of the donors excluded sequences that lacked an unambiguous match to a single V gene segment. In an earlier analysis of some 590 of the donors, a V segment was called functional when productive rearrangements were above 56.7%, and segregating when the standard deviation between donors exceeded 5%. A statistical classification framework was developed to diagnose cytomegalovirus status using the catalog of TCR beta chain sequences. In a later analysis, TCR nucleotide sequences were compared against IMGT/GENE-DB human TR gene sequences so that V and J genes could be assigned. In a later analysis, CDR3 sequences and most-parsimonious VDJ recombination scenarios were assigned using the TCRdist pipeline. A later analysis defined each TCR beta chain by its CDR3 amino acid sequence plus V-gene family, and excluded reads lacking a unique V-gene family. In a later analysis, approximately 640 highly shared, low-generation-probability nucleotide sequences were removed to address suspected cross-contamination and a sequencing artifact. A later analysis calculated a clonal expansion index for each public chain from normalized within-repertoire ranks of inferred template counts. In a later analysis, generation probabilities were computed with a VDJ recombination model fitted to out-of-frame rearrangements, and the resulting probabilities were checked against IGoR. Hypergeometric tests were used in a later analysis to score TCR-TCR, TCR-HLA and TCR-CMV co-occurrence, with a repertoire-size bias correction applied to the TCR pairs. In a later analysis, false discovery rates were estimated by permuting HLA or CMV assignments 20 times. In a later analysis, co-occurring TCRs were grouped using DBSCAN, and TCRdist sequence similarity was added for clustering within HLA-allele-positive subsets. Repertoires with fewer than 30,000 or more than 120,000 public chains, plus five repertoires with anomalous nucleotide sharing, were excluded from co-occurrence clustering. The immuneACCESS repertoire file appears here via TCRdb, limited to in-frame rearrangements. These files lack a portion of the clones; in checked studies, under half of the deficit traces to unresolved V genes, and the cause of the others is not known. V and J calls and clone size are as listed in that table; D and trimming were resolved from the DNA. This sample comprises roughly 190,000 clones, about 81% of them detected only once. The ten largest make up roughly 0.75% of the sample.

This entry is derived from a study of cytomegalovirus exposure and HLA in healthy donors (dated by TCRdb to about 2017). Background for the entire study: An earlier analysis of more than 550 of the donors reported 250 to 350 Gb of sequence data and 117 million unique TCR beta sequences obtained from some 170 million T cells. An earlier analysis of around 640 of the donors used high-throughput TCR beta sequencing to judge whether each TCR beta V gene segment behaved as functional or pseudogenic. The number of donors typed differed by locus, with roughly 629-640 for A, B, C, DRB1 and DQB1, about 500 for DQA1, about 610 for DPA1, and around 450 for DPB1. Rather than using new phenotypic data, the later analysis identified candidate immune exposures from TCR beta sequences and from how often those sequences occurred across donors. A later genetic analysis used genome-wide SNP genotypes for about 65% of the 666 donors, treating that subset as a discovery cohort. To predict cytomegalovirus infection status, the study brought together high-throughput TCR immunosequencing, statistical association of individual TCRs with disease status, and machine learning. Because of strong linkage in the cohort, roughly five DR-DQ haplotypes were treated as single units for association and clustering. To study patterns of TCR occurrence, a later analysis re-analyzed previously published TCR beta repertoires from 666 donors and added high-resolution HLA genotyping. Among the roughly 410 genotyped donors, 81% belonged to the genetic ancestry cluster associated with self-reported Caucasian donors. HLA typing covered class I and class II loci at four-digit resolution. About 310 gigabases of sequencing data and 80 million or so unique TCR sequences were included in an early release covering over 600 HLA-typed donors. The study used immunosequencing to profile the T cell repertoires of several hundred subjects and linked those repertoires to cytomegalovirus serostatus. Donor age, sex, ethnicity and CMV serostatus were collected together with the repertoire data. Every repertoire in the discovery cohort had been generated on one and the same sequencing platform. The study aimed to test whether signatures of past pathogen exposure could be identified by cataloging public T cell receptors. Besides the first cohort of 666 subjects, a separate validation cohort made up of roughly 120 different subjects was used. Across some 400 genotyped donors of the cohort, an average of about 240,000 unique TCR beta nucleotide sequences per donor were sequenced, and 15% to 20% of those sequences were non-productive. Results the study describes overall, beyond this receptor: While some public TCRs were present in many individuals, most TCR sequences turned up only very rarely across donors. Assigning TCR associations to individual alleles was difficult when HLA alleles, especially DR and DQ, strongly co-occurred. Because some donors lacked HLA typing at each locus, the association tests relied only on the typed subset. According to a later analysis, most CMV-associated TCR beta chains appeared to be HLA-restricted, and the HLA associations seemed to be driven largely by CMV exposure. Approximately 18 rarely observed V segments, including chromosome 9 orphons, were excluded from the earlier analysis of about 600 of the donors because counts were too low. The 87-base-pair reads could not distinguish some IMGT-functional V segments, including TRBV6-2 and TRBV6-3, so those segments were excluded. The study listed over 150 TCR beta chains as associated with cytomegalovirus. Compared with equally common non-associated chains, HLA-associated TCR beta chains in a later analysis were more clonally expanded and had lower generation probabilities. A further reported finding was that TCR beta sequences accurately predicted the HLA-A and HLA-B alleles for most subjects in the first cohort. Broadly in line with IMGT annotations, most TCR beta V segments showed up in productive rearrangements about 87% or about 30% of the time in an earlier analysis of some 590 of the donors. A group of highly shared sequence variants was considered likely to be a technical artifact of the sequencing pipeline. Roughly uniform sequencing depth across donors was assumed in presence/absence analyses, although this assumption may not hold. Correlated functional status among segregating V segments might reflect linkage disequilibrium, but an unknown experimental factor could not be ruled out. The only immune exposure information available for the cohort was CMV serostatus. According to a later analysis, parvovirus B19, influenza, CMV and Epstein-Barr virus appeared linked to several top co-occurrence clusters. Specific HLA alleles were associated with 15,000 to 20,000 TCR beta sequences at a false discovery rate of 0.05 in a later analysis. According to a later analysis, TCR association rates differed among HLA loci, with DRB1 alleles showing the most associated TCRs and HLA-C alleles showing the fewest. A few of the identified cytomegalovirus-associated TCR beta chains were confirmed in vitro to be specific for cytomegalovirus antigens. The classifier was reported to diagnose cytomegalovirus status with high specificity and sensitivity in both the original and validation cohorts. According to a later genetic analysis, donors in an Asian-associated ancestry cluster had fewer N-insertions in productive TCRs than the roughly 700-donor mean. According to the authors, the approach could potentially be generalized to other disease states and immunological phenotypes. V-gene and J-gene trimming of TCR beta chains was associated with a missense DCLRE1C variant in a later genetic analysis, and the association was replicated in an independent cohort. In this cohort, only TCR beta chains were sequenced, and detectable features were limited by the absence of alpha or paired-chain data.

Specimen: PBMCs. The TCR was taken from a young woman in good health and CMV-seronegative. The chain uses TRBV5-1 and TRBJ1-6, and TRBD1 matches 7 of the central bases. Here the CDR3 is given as CASRADRDSYNSPLHF. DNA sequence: TGCGCCAGCAGGGCTGACAGGGACTCCTATAATTCACCCCTCCACTTT.